The rows below give T cell receptor beta chains drawn from one sample of a study of identical twins. TCRdb analysed the 5' RACE reads with MiXCR anew, one entry per CDR3 protein. The sample holds about 240,000 distinct CDR3 sequences, 7.5% seen once. A further study also used this sample, focusing on yellow fever vaccine responses in identical twins.

Sequencing was performed on CD8+ T cells sorted from blood. These receptors came from a young woman in good health. The CDR3 runs from the conserved cysteine through the conserved F or W. The order of the fields is V gene, J gene, clone size, D gene, CDR3 DNA, CDR3 protein. The D gene is left open where the match is weak. A clone size is listed for some rows: how often the clone was seen (once, few, many), or a class if it is expanded.

>TRBV25-1|TRBJ2-3|many|-
TGTGCCAGCAGTGAATTGACAGATACGCAGTATTTT
CASSELTDTQYF
>TRBV28|TRBJ2-1|many|TRBD2
TGTGCCAGCAGTCCTAGCGGGACGGGTAGGGCCTACAATGAGCAGTTCTTC
CASSPSGTGRAYNEQFF
>TRBV7-9|TRBJ1-5|-|-
TGTGCCAGCAGCCGCCATAGCAATCAGCCCCAGCATTTT
CASSRHSNQPQHF
>TRBV19|TRBJ2-1|-|TRBD2
TGTGCCAGTAGCCTGGGGCGGGAGGTCCTTTACAATGAGCAGTTCTTC
CASSLGREVLYNEQFF
>TRBV4-1|TRBJ2-7|-|-
TGCGCCAGCAGCCAGGGCAACTACGAGCAGTACTTC
CASSQGNYEQYF
>TRBV5-1|TRBJ1-5|many|TRBD1
TGCGCCAGCAGCTTGGATGGGACAGGGGGAATTCAGCCCCAGCATTTT
CASSLDGTGGIQPQHF
>TRBV19|TRBJ1-5|few|TRBD1
TGTGCCAGTACCCCGACAGGGTATTTCAATCAGCCCCAGCATTTT
CASTPTGYFNQPQHF
>TRBV7-9|TRBJ2-1|few|-
TGTGCCAGCACACAGACGTCCTACAATGAGCAGTTCTTC
CASTQTSYNEQFF
>TRBV7-9|TRBJ2-1|many|TRBD2
TGTGCCAGCAGCCCCCCGACTAGCGGGGGGGCCAATGAGCAGTTCTTC
CASSPPTSGGANEQFF
>TRBV6-1|TRBJ2-5|-|-
TGTGCCAGCACGGATTTCGACCCGGCCGACGAGACCCAGTACTTC
CASTDFDPADETQYF
>TRBV5-1|TRBJ2-3|few|-
TGCGCCAGCAGCTTGGAGATTAGCGCGAGCACAGATACGCAGTATTTT
CASSLEISASTDTQYF
>TRBV12-3/TRBV12-4|TRBJ2-5|few|TRBD1
TGTGCCAGCAGTAGGACAGGAAAAGAGACCCAGTACTTC
CASSRTGKETQYF
>TRBV2|TRBJ2-2|many|-
TGTGCCAGCATGTCGGGACCCTGGAACACCGGGGAGCTGTTTTTT
CASMSGPWNTGELFF
>TRBV20-1|TRBJ2-5|few|TRBD2
TGCAGTGCCAGGACTAGCGGGAGGGCCTTTAGGCAAGAGACCCAGTACTTC
CSARTSGRAFRQETQYF
>TRBV6-5|TRBJ2-2|few|-
TGTGCCAGCAGTTACAGCCTGTCGAACACCGGGGAGCTGTTTTTT
CASSYSLSNTGELFF
>TRBV3-1|TRBJ1-4|many|-
TGTGCCAGCAGCCAATCGGGGGAAAAACTGTTTTTT
CASSQSGEKLFF
>TRBV11-2|TRBJ2-1|-|-
TGTGCCAGCAGCTTAAGGGGGAGAGGGTTGGATGAGCAGTTCTTC
CASSLRGRGLDEQFF
>TRBV7-9|TRBJ1-6|few|-
-
CASSLVGSGTENSPLYF
>TRBV3-1|TRBJ1-5|few|-
TGTGCCAGCAGCCAAGATGGTCCAGCTAATCAGCCCCAGCATTTT
CASSQDGPANQPQHF
>TRBV4-1|TRBJ1-1|few|-
TGCGCCAGCAGCCAAGCTCCCAGGGTCCCGAACACTGAAGCTTTCTTT
CASSQAPRVPNTEAFF
>TRBV20-1|TRBJ1-6|few|TRBD1
TGCAGTGCTAGAGCGACAGGGTCGCCCTCACCCCTCCACTTT
CSARATGSPSPLHF
>TRBV5-8|TRBJ2-1|-|-
TGTACCAGCAGCCCAAAGGAGGCGCGCCCTTACAATGAGCAGTTCTTC
CTSSPKEARPYNEQFF
>TRBV18|TRBJ1-4|many|-
TGTGCCAGCTCACCACGTAAATCCTCCAGCGAGAAACTGTTTTTT
CASSPRKSSSEKLFF
>TRBV28|TRBJ2-5|many|TRBD2
TGTGCCAGCAGTCCTACCTTAGCGGGAGAGGGGACCCAGTACTTC
CASSPTLAGEGTQYF
>TRBV5-1|TRBJ2-3|many|TRBD1
TGCGCCAGCAGCCAGCCAAGGGACAGGGGGGCAGATACGCAGTATTTT
CASSQPRDRGADTQYF
>TRBV18|TRBJ1-5|many|-
TGTGCCAGCTCAGGGCTAGGGAGGCCCCAGCATTTT
CASSGLGRPQHF
>TRBV10-3|TRBJ2-7|many|TRBD2
TGTGCCATCAGTGCCGGGACTAACTACGAGCAGTACTTC
CAISAGTNYEQYF
>TRBV15|TRBJ1-1|-|TRBD1
TGTGCCACCAGATTGGACAGGGGGGGGACTGAAGCTTTCTTT
CATRLDRGGTEAFF
>TRBV12-3/TRBV12-4|TRBJ2-3|many|-
TGTGCCAGCAGTGTAGCCACGGCAGATACGCAGTATTTT
CASSVATADTQYF
>TRBV7-3|TRBJ2-5|-|TRBD1
TGTGCCAGCAGTCGGACGGGACAGCAAGAGACCCAGTACTTC
CASSRTGQQETQYF
>TRBV6-5|TRBJ1-1|few|TRBD1
TGTGCCAGCAGTTACGGAACAGGGGGCAAGAACACTGAAGCTTTCTTT
CASSYGTGGKNTEAFF
>TRBV4-1|TRBJ2-3|-|-
TGCGCCAGCAGCCAAGAGATTCGGGGGCGCGGCACAGATACGCAGTATTTT
CASSQEIRGRGTDTQYF
>TRBV9|TRBJ2-2|many|-
TGTGCCAGCAGCGTATGGAGTACCGGGGAGCTGTTTTTT
CASSVWSTGELFF
>TRBV29-1|TRBJ2-1|once|-
TGCAGCGTTGAACCGGCCGATCACAATGAGCAGTTCTTC
CSVEPADHNEQFF
>TRBV18|TRBJ1-1|few|-
TGTGCCAGCTCACAACCGGGGGACACTGAAGCTTTCTTT
CASSQPGDTEAFF
>TRBV28|TRBJ2-1|many|TRBD1
TGTGCCAGCAGTTTAGGACAGGGACGAACCAATGAGCAGTTCTTC
CASSLGQGRTNEQFF
>TRBV19|TRBJ2-2|-|TRBD2
TGTGCCAGTACCGATATTACTAGCGGGGGGAACACCGGGGAGCTGTTTTTT
CASTDITSGGNTGELFF
>TRBV20-1|TRBJ2-5|few|TRBD2
TGCAGTGCTAGTAGCCTAGCGGGAGGGCCGACGGGAGAGACCCAGTACTTC
CSASSLAGGPTGETQYF
>TRBV27|TRBJ2-1|many|-
TGTGCCAGCAGTCCCGGGGTCGTCTACAATGAGCAGTTCTTC
CASSPGVVYNEQFF
>TRBV14|TRBJ2-2|few|-
TGTGCCAGCAGCCAAGATTTCCGGGAGATCACCGGGGAGCTGTTTTTT
CASSQDFREITGELFF
>TRBV28|TRBJ2-7|many|TRBD2
TGTGCCAGCAGGAGCGGGAGTTATTACGAGCAGTACTTC
CASRSGSYYEQYF
>TRBV24-1|TRBJ2-1|few|TRBD2
TGTGCCACCAGTGACCCCGGGACTAGCGGGAGAGAACCCCCCATTGGTGAGCAGTTCTTC
CATSDPGTSGREPPIGEQFF
>TRBV24-1|TRBJ1-5|once|-
TGTGCCACCAGTGCCAAACAGAGCAATCAGCCCCAGCATTTT
CATSAKQSNQPQHF
>TRBV7-2|TRBJ2-3|few|-
TGTGCCAGCAGCCACGGGCTAAACACAGATACGCAGTATTTT
CASSHGLNTDTQYF
>TRBV28|TRBJ2-3|-|-
TGTGCCAGCAGTTTTGCGGTTAGCACAGATACGCAGTATTTT
CASSFAVSTDTQYF
>TRBV20-1|TRBJ2-5|-|-
TGCAGTGCTAGGATCGAACTTGGGACTTCTGGTGAGACCCAGTACTTC
CSARIELGTSGETQYF
>TRBV5-1|TRBJ2-1|many|-
TGCGCCAGCAGCTTGGAAGGCGGAATGGTGAATGAGCAGTTCTTC
CASSLEGGMVNEQFF
>TRBV7-6|TRBJ2-1|many|-
TGTGCCAGCAGTCCGGACGTGGGGGGCCTTTTAGATGAGCAGTTCTTC
CASSPDVGGLLDEQFF
>TRBV27|TRBJ1-6|many|-
TGTGCCAGCAGTTCCCGGGGCAGACCTAATTCACCCCTCCACTTT
CASSSRGRPNSPLHF
>TRBV2|TRBJ2-3|-|-
TGTGCCAGCCTGTGGGGGCCCGATAGCACAGATACGCAGTATTTT
CASLWGPDSTDTQYF
>TRBV5-1|TRBJ2-5|-|-
TGCGCCAGCAGCTCATTTGGCCAGAAAGAGACCCAGTACTTC
CASSSFGQKETQYF
>TRBV28|TRBJ2-1|few|TRBD2
TGTGCCAGCAGCCTACTAGCGGGAGGGTCCTACAATGAGCAGTTCTTC
CASSLLAGGSYNEQFF
>TRBV3-1|TRBJ2-2|few|TRBD2
TGTGCCAGCAGCCAAGTGACGCTAGCGGACGGGGAGCTGTTTTTT
CASSQVTLADGELFF
>TRBV20-1|TRBJ2-1|-|TRBD2
TGCAGTGCTGTAGCGGGGGCGAACAATGAGCAGTTCTTC
CSAVAGANNEQFF
>TRBV5-6|TRBJ2-7|many|TRBD1
TGTGCCAGCAGCTCGGACAGGGGTGGGTACGAGCAGTACTTC
CASSSDRGGYEQYF